The entry below gives a single T cell receptor beta chain sequence along with its context. The antigen is unknown. PCR employed 60 Vbeta and 13 Jbeta primers. Using immunoSEQ multiplex PCR, the repertoire was profiled, and TCRdb retains in-frame clones only, with some absent. The sample records 65,000 to 100,000 clones, about 85% being singletons. Trimming took 3 bases from V and 3 from J, leaving 12 bases between them. The CDR3 length is 15 residues. CDR1 and CDR2 (germline): SGHDT, YYEEEE. The data were obtained in a study of cytomegalovirus exposure and HLA in healthy donors. Whole-study findings and limits: Whilst most TCR sequences proved rare, a subset of public TCRs occurred across many donors. Analysis was carried out at a later point, and it linked a missense DCLRE1C variant to TCR beta V- and J-gene trimming. Researchers reported in a later analysis that common viral pathogens appeared linked to several top clusters. Specific recognition of CMV antigens was confirmed in vitro for a few chains (all CMV-associated).

Sequencing used PBMCs. This rearrangement joins TRBV5-6 to TRBJ1-4; D is possibly TRBD1 (6 bases). The TCR comes from a woman aged 40 to 55 in good health and CMV-seropositive. The CDR3 DNA reads TGTGCCAGCAGCTGGGCTACAGGGTCTAATGAAAAACTGTTTTTT. Translation: CASSWATGSNEKLFF.